This T cell receptor beta chain was identified in a study of blood T cell repertoires in COVID-19. Study background: COVID-19 samples collected from the United States, Italy and Spain covered acute and convalescent phases. The analysed material was cDNA or gDNA that came from T cells, B-cell-depleted T cells, or PBMCs.

As handled by the study authors: Amplified reference gene primers provided the basis for estimating nucleated cell counts. Sequencing was performed with immunoSEQ multiplex PCR; in TCRdb, only in-frame clones are kept and a portion is missing. That table furnishes V, J and clone size, whereas the DNA furnished D and trimming. The table has around 100,000 clones, about 89% seen once; the top ten hold around 4.5%. Trimming at V came to 2 bases and at J to 0 bases, leaving 4 bases not matched to a gene. This CDR3 contains 15 residues. Germline V lookup: CDR1 SGDLS, CDR2 YYNGEE. The chain has TRBV9 and TRBJ1-2; 7 bases fit TRBD1. This TCR was sampled from a man aged 40-49 years with acute or convalescent COVID-19. The material sequenced was peripheral blood. The CDR3 spells CASSVGGTANYGYTF. CDR3 nucleotide sequence: TGTGCCAGCAGCGTCGGCGGGACAGCTAACTATGGCTACACCTTC.